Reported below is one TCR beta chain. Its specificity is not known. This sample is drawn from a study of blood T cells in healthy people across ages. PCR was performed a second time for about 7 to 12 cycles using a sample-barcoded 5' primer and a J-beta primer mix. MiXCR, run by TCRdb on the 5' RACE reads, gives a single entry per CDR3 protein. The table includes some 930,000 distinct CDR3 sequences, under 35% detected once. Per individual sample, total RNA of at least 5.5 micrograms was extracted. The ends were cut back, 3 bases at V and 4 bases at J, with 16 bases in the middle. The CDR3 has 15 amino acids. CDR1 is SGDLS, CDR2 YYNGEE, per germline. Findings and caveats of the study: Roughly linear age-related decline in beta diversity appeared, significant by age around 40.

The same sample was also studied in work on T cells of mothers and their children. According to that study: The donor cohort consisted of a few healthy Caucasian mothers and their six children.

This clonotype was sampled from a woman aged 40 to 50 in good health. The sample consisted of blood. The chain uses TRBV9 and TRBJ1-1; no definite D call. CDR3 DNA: TGTGCCAGCAGCGCTGGCCCCCTTTCGGGCACTGAAGCTTTCTTT. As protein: CASSAGPLSGTEAFF.